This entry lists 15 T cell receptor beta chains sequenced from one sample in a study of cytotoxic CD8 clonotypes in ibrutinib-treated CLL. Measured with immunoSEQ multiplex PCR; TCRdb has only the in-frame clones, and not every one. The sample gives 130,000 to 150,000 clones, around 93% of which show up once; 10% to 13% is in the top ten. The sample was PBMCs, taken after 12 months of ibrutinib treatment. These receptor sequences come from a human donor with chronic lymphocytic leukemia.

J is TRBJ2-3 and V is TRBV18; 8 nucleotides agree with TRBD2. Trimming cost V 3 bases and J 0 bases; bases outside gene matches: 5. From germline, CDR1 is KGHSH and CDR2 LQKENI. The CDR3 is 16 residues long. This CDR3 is CASSPRVAGSTDTQYF. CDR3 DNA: TGTGCCAGCTCACCCAGGGTAGCGGGGAGCACAGATACGCAGTATTTT.

This chain's CDR3 is CASSLGPGTSGRREQFF. The DNA for the CDR3 is TGTGCCAGCAGTTTAGGCCCCGGGACTAGCGGGAGGCGTGAGCAGTTCTTC. This chain connects TRBV28 to TRBJ2-1, with 15 nucleotides matching TRBD2. This CDR3 is built from 17 residues. The V gene end was trimmed by 2 bases and the J gene end by 9 bases; junction bases not matched to a gene: 8. Germline values: CDR1 MDHEN, CDR2 SYDVKM.

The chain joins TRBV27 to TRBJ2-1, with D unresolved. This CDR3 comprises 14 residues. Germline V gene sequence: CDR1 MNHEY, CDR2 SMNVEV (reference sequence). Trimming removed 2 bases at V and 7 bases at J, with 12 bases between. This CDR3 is CASSLPYSRNEQFF. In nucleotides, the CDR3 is TGTGCCAGCAGTTTACCCTACTCTAGGAATGAGCAGTTCTTC.

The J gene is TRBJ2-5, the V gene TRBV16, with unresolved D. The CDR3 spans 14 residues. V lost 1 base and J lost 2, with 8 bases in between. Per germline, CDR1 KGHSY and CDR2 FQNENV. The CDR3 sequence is CASSQFSGQETQYF. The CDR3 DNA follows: TGTGCCAGCAGCCAATTTTCAGGACAAGAGACCCAGTACTTC. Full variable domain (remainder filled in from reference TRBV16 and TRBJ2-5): GEEVAQTPKHLVRGEGQKAKLYCAPIKGHSYVFWYQQVLKNEFKFLISFQNENVFDETGMPKERFSAKCLPNSPCSLEIQATKLEDSAVYFCASSQFSGQETQYFGPGTRLLVL.

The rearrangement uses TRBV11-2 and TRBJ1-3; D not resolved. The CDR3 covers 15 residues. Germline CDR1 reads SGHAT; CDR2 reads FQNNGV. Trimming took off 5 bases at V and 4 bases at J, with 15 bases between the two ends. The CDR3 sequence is CASSPNPGSGNTIYF. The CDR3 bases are TGTGCCAGCAGCCCAAACCCGGGGTCCGGAAACACCATATATTTT.

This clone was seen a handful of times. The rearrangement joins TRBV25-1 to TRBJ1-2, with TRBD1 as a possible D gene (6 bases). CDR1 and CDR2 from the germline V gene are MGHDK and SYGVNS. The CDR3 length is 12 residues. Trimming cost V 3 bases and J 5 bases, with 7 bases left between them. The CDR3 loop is CASSDQGYGYTF. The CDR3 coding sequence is TGTGCCAGCAGTGATCAGGGGTATGGCTACACCTTC.

The CDR3 protein is CASSGRGHSYEQYF. For the CDR3, the DNA is TGTGCCAGCAGCGGCAGGGGTCACTCCTACGAGCAGTACTTC. The rearrangement uses TRBV11-2 and TRBJ2-7; D perhaps matches TRBD1 (6 bases). Trimming left V 5 bases short and J 0 bases short, with 11 bases between. Germline V gene lookup returns CDR1 SGHAT and CDR2 FQNNGV. This CDR3 region has 14 residues.

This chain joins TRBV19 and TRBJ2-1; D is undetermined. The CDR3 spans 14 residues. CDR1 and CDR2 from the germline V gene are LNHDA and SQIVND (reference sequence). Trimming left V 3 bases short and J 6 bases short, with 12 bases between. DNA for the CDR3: TGTGCCAGTAGTATTGTAGTCCTGAGCAATGAGCAGTTCTTC. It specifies CASSIVVLSNEQFF.

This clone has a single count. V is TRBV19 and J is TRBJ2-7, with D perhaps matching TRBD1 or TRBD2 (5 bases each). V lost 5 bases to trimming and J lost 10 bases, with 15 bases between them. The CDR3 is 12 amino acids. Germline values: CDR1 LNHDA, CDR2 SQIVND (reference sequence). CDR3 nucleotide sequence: TGTGCCAGTAGTCTGCCCGAGGGACCTCAGTACTTC. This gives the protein CASSLPEGPQYF. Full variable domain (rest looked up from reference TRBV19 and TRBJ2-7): DGGITQSPKYLFRKEGQNVTLSCEQNLNHDAMYWYRQDPGQGLRLIYYSQIVNDFQKGDIAEGYSVSREKKESFPLTVTSAQKNPTAFYLCASSLPEGPQYFGPGTRLTVT.

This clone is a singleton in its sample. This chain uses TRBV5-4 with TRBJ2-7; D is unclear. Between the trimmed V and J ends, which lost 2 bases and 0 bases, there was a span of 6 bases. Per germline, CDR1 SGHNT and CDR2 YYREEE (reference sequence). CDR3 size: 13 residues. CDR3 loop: CASSFQSSYEQYF. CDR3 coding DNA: TGTGCCAGCAGCTTCCAAAGCTCCTACGAGCAGTACTTC. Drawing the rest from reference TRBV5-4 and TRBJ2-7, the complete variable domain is ETGVTQSPTHLIKTRGQQVTLRCSSQSGHNTVSWYQQALGQGPQFIFQYYREEENGRGNFPPRFSGLQFPNYSSELNVNALELDDSALYLCASSFQSSYEQYFGPGTRLTVT.

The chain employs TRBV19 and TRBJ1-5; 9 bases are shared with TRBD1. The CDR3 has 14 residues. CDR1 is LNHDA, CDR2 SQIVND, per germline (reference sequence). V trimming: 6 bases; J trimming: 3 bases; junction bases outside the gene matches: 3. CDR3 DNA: TGTGCCAGTAGGGGACAGGGTGCCAATCAGCCCCAGCATTTT. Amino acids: CASRGQGANQPQHF.

The CDR3 region is CSVRPPTGRTEAFF. For the CDR3, the DNA is TGCAGCGTGCGCCCTCCGACAGGGAGGACTGAAGCTTTCTTT. The chain combines TRBV29-1 with TRBJ1-1; 7 bases match TRBD1. The germline V gene encodes CDR1 SQVTM and CDR2 ANQGSEA. The CDR3 has 14 residues. With V trimmed by 6 bases and J by 5 bases, 12 bases remained unmatched.

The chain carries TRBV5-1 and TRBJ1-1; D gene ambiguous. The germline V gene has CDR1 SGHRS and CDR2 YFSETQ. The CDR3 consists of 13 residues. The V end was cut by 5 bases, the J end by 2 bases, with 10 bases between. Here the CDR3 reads CASRKVLNTEAFF. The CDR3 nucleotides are TGCGCCAGCAGAAAGGTTTTAAACACTGAAGCTTTCTTT. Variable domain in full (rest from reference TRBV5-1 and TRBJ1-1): KAGVTQTPRYLIKTRGQQVTLSCSPISGHRSVSWYQQTPGQGLQFLFEYFSETQRNKGNFPGRFSGRQFSNSRSEMNVSTLELGDSALYLCASRKVLNTEAFFGQGTRLTVV.

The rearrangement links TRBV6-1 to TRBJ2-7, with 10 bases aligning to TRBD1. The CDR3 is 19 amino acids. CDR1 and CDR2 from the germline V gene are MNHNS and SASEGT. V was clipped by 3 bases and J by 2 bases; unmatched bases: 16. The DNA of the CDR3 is TGTGCCAGCAGTGATCCCGACAGGGGGCCCCGGATCCGCCCCTACGAGCAGTACTTC. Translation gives CASSDPDRGPRIRPYEQYF.

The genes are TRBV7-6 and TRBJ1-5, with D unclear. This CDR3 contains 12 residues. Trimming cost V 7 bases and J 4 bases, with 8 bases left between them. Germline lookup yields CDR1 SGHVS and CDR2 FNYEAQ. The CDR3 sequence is CASIRRNQPQHF. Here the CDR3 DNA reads TGTGCCAGCATTCGACGGAATCAGCCCCAGCATTTT.